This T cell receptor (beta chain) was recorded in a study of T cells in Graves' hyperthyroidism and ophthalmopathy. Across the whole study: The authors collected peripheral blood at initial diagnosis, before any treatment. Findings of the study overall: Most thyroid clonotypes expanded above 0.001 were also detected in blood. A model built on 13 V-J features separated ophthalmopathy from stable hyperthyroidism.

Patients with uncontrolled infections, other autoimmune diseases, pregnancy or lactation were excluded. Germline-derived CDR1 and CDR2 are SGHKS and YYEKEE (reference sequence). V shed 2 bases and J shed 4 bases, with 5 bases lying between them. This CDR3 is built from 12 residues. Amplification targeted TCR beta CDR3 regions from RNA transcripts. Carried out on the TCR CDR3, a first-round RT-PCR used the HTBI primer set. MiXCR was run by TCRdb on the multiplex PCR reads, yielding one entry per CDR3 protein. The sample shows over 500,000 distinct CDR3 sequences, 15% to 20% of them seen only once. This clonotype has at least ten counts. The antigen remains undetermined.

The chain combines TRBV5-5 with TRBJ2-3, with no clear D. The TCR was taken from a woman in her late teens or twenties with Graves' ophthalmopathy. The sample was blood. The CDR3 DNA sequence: TGTGCCAGCAGCTTTTGGTCAGATACGCAGTATTTT. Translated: CASSFWSDTQYF.